These T cell receptor beta chains were read from a single sample in a study of cytomegalovirus exposure and HLA in healthy donors. Generated by immunoSEQ multiplex PCR, the TCRdb table keeps only in-frame clones and is missing some. The table lists fewer than 300,000 clones, 80% of them singletons. The sequencing input was PBMCs. Receptors originate from a girl between 2 and 10 years old in good health and CMV-seronegative. Each CDR3 is given with its conserved first and last residue. The D gene is left open where the match is weak. The size field is filled for only some rows; it gives once, few, many or a size class.

V: TRBV28
J: TRBJ2-2
D: NA
size: NA
CDR3: CASSPGHPDRWELFF
DNA: TGTGCCAGCAGCCCGGGACACCCTGACCGGTGGGAGCTGTTTTTT

V: TRBV9
J: TRBJ2-7
D: NA
size: NA
CDR3: CASSVGPAGSYEQYF
DNA: TGTGCCAGCAGCGTAGGACCGGCAGGCTCCTACGAGCAGTACTTC

V: TRBV28
J: TRBJ2-1
D: NA
size: NA
CDR3: CASSFMAVQGWYNEQFF
DNA: TGTGCCAGCAGTTTCATGGCGGTCCAGGGGTGGTACAATGAGCAGTTCTTC

V: TRBV4-1
J: TRBJ1-5
D: TRBD1
size: NA
CDR3: CASSQVRQGAFQPQHF
DNA: TGCGCCAGCAGCCAAGTACGACAGGGGGCTTTTCAGCCCCAGCATTTT

V: TRBV2
J: TRBJ2-3
D: NA
size: NA
CDR3: CASTKEPDTQYF
DNA: TGTGCCAGCACGAAGGAGCCAGATACGCAGTATTTT

V: TRBV7-7
J: TRBJ2-1
D: TRBD2
size: NA
CDR3: CASSLAGLAAGGEQFF
DNA: TGTGCCAGCAGCTTAGCGGGACTAGCGGCCGGGGGGGAGCAGTTCTTC

V: TRBV28
J: TRBJ1-5
D: NA
size: NA
CDR3: CASSFGALSNQPQHF
DNA: TGTGCCAGTAGTTTCGGTGCCCTTAGCAATCAGCCCCAGCATTTT

V: TRBV28
J: TRBJ2-5
D: NA
size: NA
CDR3: CASSFGHQGTQYF
DNA: TGTGCCAGCAGTTTCGGGCACCAGGGGACCCAGTACTTC

V: TRBV27
J: TRBJ2-3
D: TRBD1
size: once
CDR3: CASRNRDRNTDTQYF
DNA: TGTGCCAGCAGAAACCGGGACAGGAACACAGATACGCAGTATTTT

V: TRBV18
J: TRBJ1-5
D: TRBD1
size: NA
CDR3: CASSRSGTGVAGEAQHF
DNA: TGTGCCAGCTCACGTAGCGGGACAGGGGTTGCCGGGGAGGCCCAGCATTTT

V: TRBV7-9
J: TRBJ1-1
D: NA
size: NA
CDR3: CASSLGGRDTEAFF
DNA: TGTGCCAGCAGCTTAGGAGGGAGGGACACTGAAGCTTTCTTT

V: TRBV27
J: TRBJ2-7
D: TRBD1
size: NA
CDR3: CASSLSRQGRYEQYF
DNA: TGTGCCAGCAGTTTATCGAGACAGGGACGCTACGAGCAGTACTTC

V: TRBV18
J: TRBJ2-7
D: TRBD1
size: NA
CDR3: CASSPDRAYEQYF
DNA: TGTGCCAGCTCCCCGGACAGGGCATACGAGCAGTACTTC

V: TRBV28
J: TRBJ2-7
D: NA
size: NA
CDR3: CASSSTRDIYEQYF
DNA: TGTGCCAGCAGTTCTACTAGGGACATCTACGAGCAGTACTTC

V: TRBV2
J: TRBJ2-3
D: NA
size: NA
CDR3: CANGQTQYF
DNA: TGTGCCAACGGACAGACGCAGTATTTT

V: TRBV5-1
J: TRBJ1-5
D: TRBD1
size: NA
CDR3: CASSPTTGTDNQPQHF
DNA: TGCGCCAGCAGCCCAACAACCGGGACAGACAATCAGCCCCAGCATTTT

V: TRBV2
J: TRBJ1-2
D: TRBD1
size: NA
CDR3: CASILSGGQGYGYTF
DNA: TGTGCCAGCATCCTAAGTGGGGGACAGGGATATGGCTACACCTTC